The next 20 T cell receptor beta chains were all read from a single sample in a study of Ad26.COV2.S vaccination and SARS-CoV-2 variants. Stated treatment: some 20 received Ad26.COV2.S at low or high dose, single or two shots; roughly five received placebo; per-sample allocation not given. It was on day 63 after the first vaccine or placebo injection that samples were taken. Assay used: immunoSEQ multiplex PCR; TCRdb lists only in-frame clones, some missing. The sample has hundreds of thousands of clones, more than 80% seen once; the top ten hold roughly 1.5%. Sequencing was performed on peripheral blood, taken in a trial of Ad26.COV2.S vaccine versus placebo. These receptors came from a person between 18 and 65 years old who received the Ad26.COV2.S COVID-19 vaccine or a placebo.

This chain joins TRBV5-1 and TRBJ1-5; unclear D gene. CDR1 and CDR2 (germline): SGHRS, YFSETQ. The CDR3 covers 16 residues. The germline V and J ends were trimmed by 4 bases and 4 bases, with 18 bases remaining between them. The CDR3 protein is CASSPDGGRSNQPQHF. The CDR3 DNA follows: TGCGCCAGCAGCCCGGATGGAGGACGGTCGAATCAGCCCCAGCATTTT.

In its sample, this clone was seen a few times. This chain joins TRBV7-2 and TRBJ1-2; D call uncertain. There are 17 residues in the CDR3. The V gene lost 5 bases and the J gene lost 4 bases, with 23 bases spanning the gap. Germline V CDR1 and CDR2: SGHTA, FQGNSA. The CDR3 nucleotides are TGTGCCAGCAGCCCGAAGGAGGGTCTAGGATCGCCCTATGGCTACACCTTC. This translates into CASSPKEGLGSPYGYTF.

Concerning this clone itself: Other DNA sequences in this specimen translate into the identical CDR3. The chain couples TRBV7-2 to TRBJ1-5; D is undetermined. The germline V gene has CDR1 SGHTA and CDR2 FQGNSA. The V and J ends lost 1 base and 3 bases respectively, with 10 bases between them. The CDR3 sequence is 15 residues long. In DNA, the CDR3 is TGTGCCAGCAGCTTAGAGGGAACTTCCAATCAGCCCCAGCATTTT. It specifies CASSLEGTSNQPQHF.

J is TRBJ2-1 and V is TRBV18; 8 bases align to TRBD1. The V segment lost 3 bases and the J segment 9 bases; nucleotides outside the gene matches: 7. CDR1 and CDR2 from the germline V gene are KGHSH and LQKENI. The CDR3 length is 14 residues. CDR3 residues: CASSPSDRGREQFF. The CDR3 region has the DNA TGTGCCAGCTCACCGAGCGACAGGGGTCGTGAGCAGTTCTTC.

In its sample, this clone was seen once. This chain links TRBV2 with TRBJ1-5, with D unresolved. The V end was cut by 6 bases, the J end by 0 bases, with 6 bases between. Germline V gives CDR1 SNHLY, CDR2 FYNNEI. The CDR3 sequence is 13 residues long. The CDR3 is CASRIHSNQPQHF. DNA for the CDR3: TGTGCCAGCAGGATCCATAGCAATCAGCCCCAGCATTTT.

To note about this clone: Additional DNA sequences in this sample encode the identical CDR3. The gene calls are TRBV5-1 and TRBJ1-6; no definite D call. Per the germline V gene, CDR1 is SGHRS and CDR2 is YFSETQ. V dropped 0 bases and J dropped 7 bases, with 8 bases sitting between them. CDR3 length: 14 residues. The CDR3 DNA sequence: TGCGCCAGCAGCTTGGCCTTGGGGAATTCACCCCTCCACTTT. This encodes CASSLALGNSPLHF.

V and J are TRBV5-1 and TRBJ2-2; no clear D. The germline V gene encodes CDR1 SGHRS and CDR2 YFSETQ. Trimming shortened V by 3 bases and J by 3 bases, and 3 bases separated the two germline ends. CDR3 length: 12 residues. The CDR3 sequence is CASSSHTGELFF. Here the CDR3 DNA reads TGCGCCAGCAGCTCCCACACCGGGGAGCTGTTTTTT.

The chain has TRBV19 and TRBJ2-2; D gene uncertain. The germline V gene encodes CDR1 LNHDA and CDR2 SQIVND (reference sequence). The CDR3 has 13 residues. V was shortened by 4 bases and J by 9 bases, with 12 bases between the two germline ends. The CDR3 DNA sequence: TGTGCCAGTAGTACCATTGTACTAAGGGAGCTGTTTTTT. It specifies CASSTIVLRELFF.

The rearrangement uses TRBV2 and TRBJ2-7; possible D gene TRBD2, 5 bases. This CDR3 is 15 amino acids long. Germline V gene data show CDR1 as SNHLY and CDR2 as FYNNEI. Trimming cost V 7 bases and J 2 bases, with 18 bases left between them. In nucleotides, the CDR3 is TGTGCCAGCACCAGCGGCAGACCCCTTACCTACGAGCAGTACTTC. This codes for CASTSGRPLTYEQYF.

V gene TRBV5-6 combines with J gene TRBJ2-5; no clear D. Germline V CDR1 and CDR2: SGHDT, YYEEEE. The CDR3 consists of 14 residues. V lost 1 base, J lost 5 bases, and 12 bases lay in between. The CDR3 region has the DNA TGTGCCAGCAGCTTGAATAGGGTTTGGGAGACCCAGTACTTC. Encoded protein: CASSLNRVWETQYF.

The genes are TRBV15 and TRBJ2-6; D is perhaps TRBD1 (6 bases). The CDR3 consists of 17 residues. Germline V gene lookup returns CDR1 LNHNV and CDR2 YYDKDF (reference sequence). The germline V and J ends were trimmed by 4 bases and 4 bases, with 17 bases remaining between them. Here the CDR3 DNA reads TGTGCCACCAGCACCTACACCGGGACACCCGGGGCCAACGTCCTGACTTTC. It codes for CATSTYTGTPGANVLTF.

In its sample, this clone was seen a few times. The chain is built from TRBV30 and TRBJ1-6; possibly TRBD1 for D (5 bases). The CDR3 spans 14 residues. V lost 4 bases, J lost 7 bases, and 14 bases lay in between. Germline lookup yields CDR1 GTSNPN and CDR2 SVGIG (reference sequence). The CDR3 region has the DNA TGTGCCTGGAATGGTGGGGCCTTCAATTCACCCCTCCACTTT. Amino acid sequence: CAWNGGAFNSPLHF.

The genes are TRBV5-6 and TRBJ2-3; D gene unclear. The CDR3 contains 12 residues. The germline V gene has CDR1 SGHDT and CDR2 YYEEEE. Trimming cost V 1 base and J 3 bases, with 3 bases left between them. DNA of the CDR3: TGTGCCAGCAGCTTGAGGACAGATACGCAGTATTTT. Encoded protein: CASSLRTDTQYF.

The chain links TRBV5-6 to TRBJ1-4; D is perhaps TRBD1 (5 bases). The CDR3 extends over 15 amino acids. The V gene lost 3 bases and the J gene lost 8 bases, with 17 bases spanning the gap. Germline V gene data show CDR1 as SGHDT and CDR2 as YYEEEE. This CDR3 is CASSSRRAPGEKLFF. The CDR3 DNA sequence: TGTGCCAGCAGCTCCCGAAGAGCCCCAGGGGAAAAACTGTTTTTT.

V and J are TRBV7-2 and TRBJ2-7, with no clear D. CDR3 length equals 13 residues. Deletions cut 6 bases from V and 6 bases from J, with 15 bases between. In germline, CDR1 is SGHTA, CDR2 FQGNSA. The CDR3 region has the DNA TGTGCCAGCAGGTACCCAGGCACGGGCGAGCAGTACTTC. Protein product: CASRYPGTGEQYF. The full variable domain, rest sourced from reference TRBV7-2 and TRBJ2-7, is GAGVSQSPSNKVTEKGKDVELRCDPISGHTALYWYRQSLGQGLEFLIYFQGNSAPDKSGLPSDRFSAERTGGSVSTLTIQRTQQEDSAVYLCASRYPGTGEQYFGPGTRLTVT.

The chain has TRBV4-3 and TRBJ1-1; D may be TRBD1 (5 bases). The CDR3 runs to 15 residues. Trimming took off 0 bases at V and 4 bases at J, with 12 bases between the two ends. Germline V gene data show CDR1 as LGHNA and CDR2 as YSLEER. The DNA of the CDR3 is TGCGCCAGCAGCCAAGATTCAGGGCGGATCACTGAAGCTTTCTTT. It encodes CASSQDSGRITEAFF.

This sequence joins TRBV25-1 and TRBJ1-2, with D perhaps TRBD1 (6 bases). CDR3 size: 13 residues. Germline values: CDR1 MGHDK, CDR2 SYGVNS. Trimming stripped 2 bases from V and 7 bases from J, with 11 bases between. DNA of the CDR3: TGTGCCAGCAGTGAAGCTGGACAGTCTGGCTACACCTTC. Its protein is CASSEAGQSGYTF.

This chain uses TRBV24-1 with TRBJ2-5, with TRBD2 identical over 11 bases. CDR3 length: 16 residues. After removal of 1 base from V and 5 bases from J, the junction contained 5 bases not matched to a gene. Germline loops: CDR1 KGHDR, CDR2 SFDVKD. The CDR3 spells CATSDLTSGSPETQYF. CDR3 nucleotides: TGTGCCACCAGTGATTTAACTAGCGGGAGTCCGGAGACCCAGTACTTC.

V usage is TRBV29-1 and J usage is TRBJ1-2; 7 nucleotides match TRBD1. This CDR3 has 12 residues. The V and J ends lost 6 bases and 12 bases, in that order; junction bases with no gene match: 13. CDR1 is SQVTM and CDR2 is ANQGSEA in the germline V gene. CDR3 loop: CSVPLDRSFNTF. The CDR3 DNA sequence: TGCAGCGTGCCCCTGGACAGGTCCTTTAACACCTTC.

In nucleotides, the CDR3 is TGCGCCAGCAGGTTCACTCTAGCGGGGGGGCTGACCAGCGCCTACAATGAGCAGTTCTTC. Protein sequence: CASRFTLAGGLTSAYNEQFF. V gene TRBV5-1 combines with J gene TRBJ2-1, with 12 positions matching TRBD2. The V gene's germline CDR1 is SGHRS and CDR2 YFSETQ. This CDR3 has 20 amino acids. The V and J ends lost 5 bases and 2 bases, in that order; junction bases with no gene match: 17.